The source of this T cell receptor (beta chain) is a study of blood T cells in healthy people across ages. The second PCR ran about 7 to 12 cycles with a sample-barcoded 5' primer and J-beta primers. TCRdb independently ran MiXCR on the 5' RACE reads; one entry per CDR3 protein. The sample carries about 680,000 distinct CDR3 sequences, about 52% recorded once. The CDR3 extends over 14 amino acids. Germline-derived CDR1 and CDR2 are LGHNA and YNFKEQ. V shed 1 base and J shed 4 bases, with 11 bases lying between them. The sample taken for sequencing was blood. The chain is built from TRBV4-2 and TRBJ2-7; D gene uncertain. The clonotype was recovered from a woman aged 60-70 years in good health. The CDR3: CASSQVAVRYEQYF. CDR3 nucleotides: TGTGCCAGCAGCCAAGTCGCGGTCAGGTACGAGCAGTACTTC.